A single sample gave rise to the 17 T cell receptor beta chains below, sequenced in a study of radiotherapy plus CTLA-4 blockade in lung cancer. TCRdb keeps only in-frame clones here, not all; method: immunoSEQ multiplex PCR. The sample holds 120,000 or so clones, 75% to 90% seen once. The input for sequencing was peripheral blood, taken from a patient treated with radiotherapy plus ipilimumab. These receptors all stem from a human donor with non-small cell lung cancer that progressed on radiotherapy plus ipilimumab.

The rearrangement joins TRBV27 to TRBJ1-5; 7 bases are a match to TRBD1. Germline CDR1 MNHEY, CDR2 SMNVEV (reference sequence). Germline trimming cut 7 bases from V and 1 base from J; bases unmatched to any gene: 13. The CDR3 extends over 17 amino acids. The CDR3 sequence is CASNIYRGRWSNQPQHF. The CDR3 DNA reads TGTGCCAGCAATATTTACAGGGGTCGGTGGAGCAATCAGCCCCAGCATTTT.

V and J are TRBV11-1 and TRBJ2-7, with 9 nucleotides matching TRBD2. Germline CDR1 is SGHAT and CDR2 is FQDESV (reference sequence). CDR3 length equals 15 residues. J was trimmed by 3 bases and V by 4 bases; bases with no gene match: 7. The CDR3 loop is CASSYQTSGDYEQYF. Here the CDR3 DNA reads TGTGCCAGCAGCTATCAGACTAGCGGAGACTACGAGCAGTACTTC. Full variable domain (remainder filled in from reference TRBV11-1 and TRBJ2-7): EAEVAQSPRYKITEKSQAVAFWCDPISGHATLYWYRQILGQGPELLVQFQDESVVDDSQLPKDRFSAERLKGVDSTLKIQPAELGDSAMYLCASSYQTSGDYEQYFGPGTRLTVT.

This clone has just one count. The V call is TRBV19, the J call TRBJ1-1, with 7 bases lining up with TRBD1. The CDR3 totals 14 residues. The J segment lost 1 base and the V segment lost 4 bases, leaving 3 bases of the junction unmatched. Germline CDR1 LNHDA, CDR2 SQIVND (reference sequence). The DNA of the CDR3 is TGTGCCAGTAGTAGCCGGGACAGGAACACTGAAGCTTTCTTT. Its protein is CASSSRDRNTEAFF.

The rearrangement links TRBV2 to TRBJ2-7; TRBD1 agrees at 7 bases. Germline V gives CDR1 SNHLY, CDR2 FYNNEI. The CDR3 totals 14 residues. Losses at the gene ends were 4 bases for V and 9 bases for J; bases not matched to a gene: 12. CDR3 protein: CASSVQQGLFGQYF. The CDR3 DNA follows: TGTGCCAGCAGTGTTCAACAGGGGCTTTTCGGGCAGTACTTC. The full variable domain, completed using reference TRBV2 and TRBJ2-7, is EPEVTQTPSHQVTQMGQEVILRCVPISNHLYFYWYRQILGQKVEFLVSFYNNEISEKSEIFDDQFSVERPDGSNFTLKIRSTKLEDSAMYFCASSVQQGLFGQYFGPGTRLTVT.

As regards this clone: The sample carries other DNA sequences with the same CDR3. The chain links TRBV9 to TRBJ2-7; possibly TRBD1 for D (5 bases). CDR1 is SGDLS, CDR2 YYNGEE, per germline. This CDR3 comprises 14 residues. The V gene lost 0 bases and the J gene lost 5 bases, with 12 bases spanning the gap. CDR3 DNA sequence: TGTGCCAGCAGCGTAGCGGCAGGGTCCCACGAGCAGTACTTC. Translated: CASSVAAGSHEQYF.

J is TRBJ1-1 and V is TRBV7-2, with D unresolved. CDR1 and CDR2 from the germline V gene are SGHTA and FQGNSA. The V and J ends lost 0 bases and 1 base respectively, with 18 bases between them. The CDR3 contains 18 residues. CDR3 DNA: TGTGCCAGCAGCTTAGCCCCTGCCTCCCGGGTTGGGAACACTGAAGCTTTCTTT. Translation gives CASSLAPASRVGNTEAFF.

This clone appeared a single time. This chain links TRBV23-1 with TRBJ2-5; D remains unclear. TRBV23-1 is noted as an ORF with a role that remains uncertain. V was clipped by 2 bases and J by 3 bases, with 10 bases between them. The CDR3 is made up of 14 amino acids. CDR3: CASSQPQPEETQYF. The CDR3 DNA reads TGCGCCAGCAGTCAACCACAGCCCGAAGAGACCCAGTACTTC.

This clone appeared a single time. The chain links TRBV6-1 to TRBJ2-3; D is possibly TRBD1 or TRBD2 (7 bases each). Per germline, CDR1 MNHNS and CDR2 SASEGT. CDR3 length: 15 residues. V was clipped by 6 bases and J by 0 bases, with 13 bases between them. As DNA, the CDR3 is TGTGCCAGCAGCCGGGGGGACAGTAGCACAGATACGCAGTATTTT. Translation: CASSRGDSSTDTQYF.

V gene TRBV2 combines with J gene TRBJ1-4; D is perhaps TRBD1 (6 bases). This CDR3 is 15 amino acids long. The germline gives CDR1 SNHLY, CDR2 FYNNEI. V lost 4 bases and J lost 8, with 17 bases in between. The CDR3 here is CASSALPGEREKLFF. CDR3 DNA sequence: TGTGCCAGCAGTGCACTCCCAGGGGAAAGGGAAAAACTGTTTTTT.

This chain links TRBV5-1 with TRBJ2-6; D possibly corresponds to TRBD1 (5 bases). The CDR3 covers 15 residues. CDR1 and CDR2 (germline): SGHRS, YFSETQ. Trimming stripped 0 bases from V and 1 base from J, with 5 bases between. CDR3 sequence reads: CASSLAGSGANVLTF. DNA of the CDR3: TGCGCCAGCAGCTTGGCAGGGTCTGGGGCCAACGTCCTGACTTTC.

This clone occurred once. The rearrangement joins TRBV6-1 to TRBJ2-1; D uncertain. This CDR3 region has 11 residues. Germline V CDR1 and CDR2: MNHNS, SASEGT. V lost 4 bases and J lost 10, with 8 bases in between. The CDR3, as DNA: TGTGCCAGCAGTGTAGTAGAGGAGCAGTTCTTC. Its protein product is CASSVVEEQFF.

V and J are TRBV7-2 and TRBJ2-7, with 7 bases fitting TRBD1. CDR3 size: 15 residues. Germline V gene sequence: CDR1 SGHTA, CDR2 FQGNSA. V dropped 1 base and J dropped 4; count of bases not matched to a gene: 7. CDR3 residues: CASSLDRGEPYEQYF. The CDR3 DNA sequence: TGTGCCAGCAGCTTAGACAGGGGAGAGCCTTACGAGCAGTACTTC.

The chain uses TRBV2 and TRBJ2-2; D is ambiguous. The CDR3 runs 14 residues. V lost 6 bases to trimming and J lost 0 bases, with 8 bases between them. Germline V gene lookup returns CDR1 SNHLY and CDR2 FYNNEI. The DNA of the CDR3 is TGTGCCAGCAGAGGACCACCGAACACCGGGGAGCTGTTTTTT. This gives the protein CASRGPPNTGELFF.

This clone was recorded only once. The chain uses TRBV11-2 and TRBJ2-3; either TRBD1 or TRBD2 may supply D (5 bases each). CDR3 size: 12 residues. The germline V gene has CDR1 SGHAT and CDR2 FQNNGV. V shed 1 base and J shed 9 bases, with 8 bases lying between them. The CDR3 loop reads CASSLGWGTQYF. CDR3 nucleotides: TGTGCCAGCAGCTTAGGATGGGGGACGCAGTATTTT.

This rearrangement joins TRBV6-1 to TRBJ2-6; D is perhaps TRBD1 (8 bases). The V end was cut by 4 bases, the J end by 0 bases, with 16 bases between. This CDR3 has 18 residues. The V gene's germline CDR1 is MNHNS and CDR2 SASEGT. Here the CDR3 reads CASSGYRGGPSGANVLTF. In DNA form, the CDR3 reads TGTGCCAGCAGTGGTTACAGGGGGGGCCCCTCTGGGGCCAACGTCCTGACTTTC.

V usage is TRBV27 and J usage is TRBJ2-5; 8 nucleotides align to TRBD1. The CDR3 has 17 amino acids. V was pared by 3 bases and J by 4 bases, with 13 bases of the junction left unmatched. Germline CDR1 is MNHEY and CDR2 is SMNVEV (reference sequence). The CDR3 loop is CASSLGGTGVTRETQYF. The CDR3 nucleotides read TGTGCCAGCAGTTTGGGCGGGACAGGAGTAACGAGAGAGACCCAGTACTTC.

V usage is TRBV5-1 and J usage is TRBJ2-1, with D perhaps matching TRBD2 (7 bases). V was clipped by 0 bases and J by 8 bases, with 15 bases between them. From germline, CDR1 is SGHRS and CDR2 YFSETQ. The CDR3 is 15 amino acids. In nucleotides, the CDR3 is TGCGCCAGCAGCTTGGGGTCCACGGGGGGCGATGAGCAGTTCTTC. Translation: CASSLGSTGGDEQFF.